This TCR beta chain came from a study of T-cell memory formation after mild COVID-19 (dated by TCRdb to the early 2020s). Concerning the study at large: Most TCR sequence clusters were specific to one of the two donors. T-cell clones expanding and contracting after mild COVID-19 in two donors were tracked by longitudinal TCRalpha and TCRbeta repertoire sequencing. The cohort was made up of two young adult volunteers, one female and one male, who were previously healthy. Study-level results and caveats: The study included only a couple of mild cases, and larger cohorts that include severe cases with pre-infection samples were judged to be necessary. Contracting CD4+ clones were located mainly in the CM and EM memory subsets, whereas CD8+ clones were found to be enriched in EMRA. Clones that contracted from day 15 to 85 showed balanced CD4/CD8 phenotypes, whereas a second wave of clones that expanded from day 15 to 37 leaned towards CD4+. The second-wave clones that peaked on day 37 were not confirmed to be SARS-CoV-2 specific. Some responding clones were found in pre-infection memory, which suggests that pre-existing cross-reactive memory T cells took part in the SARS-CoV-2 response.

Sequencer: Illumina NovaSeq 6000. Using 5'RACE with constant-segment primers, TCRalpha and TCRbeta cDNA libraries were constructed, with sample barcodes and unique molecular identifiers added in the process. Trizol reagent was used to extract RNA from every sample. Libraries were amplified in two PCR steps, with a second sample barcode and Illumina TruSeq adapters added in the second step. Libraries were sequenced on an Illumina NovaSeq with 2 x 150 bp paired-end reads. In the authors' own workflow: The reads were demultiplexed and collapsed into UMI-guided consensus sequences using migec v1.2.7. Using mixcr v2.1.11, the UMI consensuses were aligned to TRA and TRB V and J templates and assembled into clonotypes. Expanded or contracted clonotypes were those called significant by both edgeR and NoisET, with noise models trained on biological replicates. For edgeR calls, a false discovery rate-adjusted p below 0.01 and a log2 fold-change threshold of 1 were applied. As an exploratory analysis of dynamics, PCA with hierarchical clustering was applied to max-normalized trajectories of the 1000 most abundant clonotypes. Separately sequenced CD4+ and CD8+ repertoires were used to assign the CD4 or CD8 phenotype of responding clones. The raw public reads went through TCRdb reprocessing: fastp at Q25, MiXCR clone calling, in-frame beta chains kept. Rows are combined by CDR3 protein, so each entry shows the most common genes and DNA. TCRdb, rather than the study authors, made the V and J calls. This sample is represented by 55,000 to 80,000 distinct CDR3 sequences; roughly 9.9% of them were singletons. Clones ranked in the top ten supply around 1.1% of the sample.

As concerns this clonotype: Its antigen is still unknown. No base qualities exist here, and no much larger clone lies one base off it.

Trimming takes 4 bases off V and 8 bases off J; junction bases not matched to a gene: 9. Spanning cysteine to phenylalanine, the CDR3 consists of 15 amino acids. The only DNA kept is the CDR3, 45 bases in frame from the first base. For CDR1 and CDR2, the germline V gene lists SNHLY and FYNNEI. Ficoll-Paque density gradient centrifugation was the method used to isolate PBMCs. The origin of this receptor is a man between 18 and 35 years old who had mild COVID-19 (a few samples of this study predate the infection). The sample titles of this study are shuffled in the database, so cell type and time point are left out; the donor was told from shared clones. The sequence joins TRBV2 to TRBJ2-1; TRBD2 agrees with 9 junctional bases. The sample taken for sequencing was PBMCs or a T cell subset sorted from them (not recorded which). Read as DNA, the sequence is TGTGCCAGCAGTGTCCCGCGGGGGGGCCTTGATGAGCAGTTCTTC. Its protein reads: CASSVPRGGLDEQFF.